A selection of T cell receptor beta chains follows, all from one sample in a study of CD8 T cells in ankylosing spondylitis. One entry per CDR3 protein, called by TCRdb with MiXCR from the 5' RACE reads. Altogether hundreds of thousands of distinct CDR3 sequences are present, 20% to 30% being singletons, with the ten largest covering about 7%. Sequences were obtained from blood, either unsorted or a sorted T cell fraction (not recorded which). The receptor source for this set is a male donor with ankylosing spondylitis or in good health (not recorded which). The CDR3 runs from the conserved cysteine through the conserved F or W. D genes are given only for firm matches. A clone size is listed for some rows: how often the clone was seen (once, few, many), or a class if it is expanded.

>TRBJ2-5|few|-|TRBV20-1
CSASSGLKTQYF
TGCAGTGCTAGTTCAGGGCTGAAGACCCAGTACTTC
>TRBJ1-3|many|TRBD1|TRBV7-6
CASSQRTGGLNTIYF
TGTGCCAGCAGCCAACGGACAGGGGGGTTAAACACCATATATTTT
>TRBJ2-5|few|TRBD1|TRBV6-5
CASSWDSQETQYF
TGTGCCAGCAGTTGGGACAGTCAAGAGACCCAGTACTTC
>TRBJ1-2|many|-|TRBV6-2/TRBV6-3
CASSGSGTDDLYGYTF
TGTGCCAGCAGTGGTTCGGGGACCGACGATCTCTATGGCTACACCTTC
>TRBJ2-3|few|-|TRBV2
CASMGGLVTDTQYF
TGTGCCAGCATGGGCGGATTGGTCACAGATACGCAGTATTTT
>TRBJ2-5|many|TRBD1|TRBV5-1
CASSGTGNGETQYF
TGCGCCAGCAGCGGGACAGGGAATGGAGAGACCCAGTACTTC
>TRBJ2-1|few|-|TRBV20-1
CSASRDVYNEQFF
TGCAGTGCTAGCCGGGATGTCTACAATGAGCAGTTCTTC
>TRBJ2-1|-|-|TRBV5-1
CASSLKQGRNEQFF
TGCGCCAGCAGCTTGAAGCAGGGAAGGAATGAGCAGTTCTTC
>TRBJ2-1|-|TRBD2|TRBV20-1
CSATRGLAVLNEQFF
TGCAGTGCTACAAGAGGACTAGCGGTTCTTAATGAGCAGTTCTTC
>TRBJ1-4|many|-|TRBV7-6
CASSPSGLGEKLFF
TGTGCCAGCAGCCCGTCAGGGTTGGGTGAAAAACTGTTTTTT
>TRBJ2-7|many|-|TRBV12-3/TRBV12-4
CASSLVQGITYEQYF
TGTGCCAGCAGTTTAGTACAGGGAATAACCTACGAGCAGTACTTC
>TRBJ2-7|-|-|TRBV20-1
CSARDTHEQYF
TGCAGTGCTAGAGATACCCACGAGCAGTACTTC
>TRBJ2-7|many|TRBD2|TRBV6-6
CASRSGLDGEQYF
TGTGCCAGCAGGTCCGGACTAGACGGCGAGCAGTACTTC
>TRBJ2-7|few|-|TRBV20-1
CSAKPGDYEQYF
TGCAGTGCCAAGCCAGGTGACTACGAGCAGTACTTC
>TRBJ2-1|many|TRBD2|TRBV11-3
CASSLNSGIDEQFF
TGTGCCAGCAGCCTAAATAGCGGGATCGATGAGCAGTTCTTC
>TRBJ2-1|many|TRBD2|TRBV12-3/TRBV12-4
CASSLAGTSGKYNEQFF
TGTGCCAGCAGTTTAGCAGGGACTAGCGGGAAATACAATGAGCAGTTCTTC
>TRBJ1-2|many|TRBD1|TRBV20-1
CSAFISGGSSYGYTF
TGCAGTGCTTTTATCTCAGGGGGTAGTAGCTATGGCTACACCTTC
>TRBJ1-2|-|-|TRBV20-1
CSAPPGTLGGYTF
TGCAGTGCTCCCCCGGGAACGTTGGGGGGCTACACCTTC
>TRBJ2-5|once|-|TRBV10-3
CAISEKRGETQYF
TGTGCCATCAGTGAGAAGAGAGGGGAGACCCAGTACTTC
>TRBJ1-6|-|-|TRBV20-1
CSASPQGPGNSPLHF
TGCAGTGCTAGCCCCCAGGGGCCGGGAAATTCACCCCTCCACTTT
>TRBJ2-1|few|TRBD2|TRBV5-4
CASSWKLAGGYNEQFF
TGTGCCAGCAGCTGGAAACTAGCGGGAGGTTACAATGAGCAGTTCTTC
>TRBJ2-6|few|-|TRBV6-5
CASSYGWVSGANVLTF
TGTGCCAGCAGTTACGGCTGGGTATCCGGGGCCAACGTCCTGACTTTC
>TRBJ1-1|few|-|TRBV20-1
CSARGGTARPFF
TGCAGTGCTAGGGGGGGGACTGCTCGTCCTTTCTTT
>TRBJ1-1|few|-|TRBV9
CASSVDRTDTEAFF
TGTGCCAGCAGCGTAGATAGGACAGACACTGAAGCTTTCTTT
>TRBJ1-5|-|-|TRBV25-1
CASSVGVDQPQHF
TGTGCCAGCAGTGTGGGGGTTGATCAGCCCCAGCATTTT
>TRBJ2-7|-|-|TRBV6-5
CASSYSRQLGFSYEQYF
TGTGCCAGCAGTTACTCCCGACAGCTTGGATTCTCCTACGAGCAGTACTTC
>TRBJ2-1|few|-|TRBV6-5
CASRSTNEQFF
TGTGCCAGCAGATCTACCAATGAGCAGTTCTTC
>TRBJ2-1|many|-|TRBV6-5
CASSYPGSEQFF
TGTGCCAGCAGTTACCCGGGGAGTGAGCAGTTCTTC
>TRBJ2-1|many|-|TRBV5-6
CASSSTGWAGEQFF
TGTGCCAGCAGCTCGACTGGCTGGGCGGGTGAGCAGTTCTTC
>TRBJ2-2|many|TRBD1|TRBV20-1
CSASGAGTGGAYGELFF
TGCAGTGCTAGTGGGGCCGGGACAGGGGGAGCGTACGGGGAGCTGTTTTTT
>TRBJ2-1|few|TRBD2|TRBV20-1
CSARGVVLAGGPSRGNEQFF
TGCAGTGCTAGAGGGGTGGTCCTAGCGGGAGGGCCCTCGCGGGGAAATGAGCAGTTCTTC
>TRBJ2-2|many|-|TRBV19
CASRGPLRAGELFF
TGTGCCAGTCGGGGGCCCCTACGAGCCGGGGAGCTGTTTTTT
>TRBJ1-2|few|TRBD1|TRBV6-1
CASRRDRAIGSYTF
TGTGCCAGCAGACGGGACAGGGCCATCGGGAGCTACACCTTC
>TRBJ2-5|few|-|TRBV7-9
CASSPGLRDKATETQYF
TGTGCCAGCAGCCCCGGCCTCCGGGACAAGGCGACGGAGACCCAGTACTTC
>TRBJ1-2|many|-|TRBV9
CASSVSGSGMGYTF
TGTGCCAGCAGCGTATCAGGGAGCGGTATGGGCTACACCTTC
>TRBJ2-1|many|TRBD2|TRBV10-3
CAISDISRGAREQFF
TGTGCCATCAGTGACATTTCGCGGGGGGCTCGGGAGCAGTTCTTC
>TRBJ2-7|-|TRBD1|TRBV6-2/TRBV6-3
CASSRQGVTPQQYF
TGTGCCAGCAGTCGACAGGGGGTGACGCCGCAGCAGTACTTC
>TRBJ2-3|-|-|TRBV5-1
CASSLFGDTQYF
TGCGCCAGCAGCTTGTTTGGAGATACGCAGTATTTT
>TRBJ1-2|many|-|TRBV3-1
CASSQDAGRGGYTF
TGTGCCAGCAGCCAAGATGCGGGGCGAGGTGGCTACACCTTC
>TRBJ2-5|few|TRBD1|TRBV29-1
CSAQGAEETQYF
TGCAGCGCACAGGGGGCTGAAGAGACCCAGTACTTC
>TRBJ1-5|few|-|TRBV20-1
CSAYRGGYTQPQHF
TGCAGTGCCTATCGCGGGGGATATACTCAGCCCCAGCATTTT
>TRBJ2-1|many|TRBD2|TRBV5-6
CASSRDYNYEQFF
TGTGCCAGCAGCCGGGACTATAACTATGAGCAGTTCTTC
>TRBJ1-6|many|-|TRBV11-2
CASSLNGEGNSPLHF
TGTGCCAGCAGCTTGAACGGGGAGGGTAATTCACCCCTCCACTTT
>TRBJ2-7|once|-|TRBV11-2
CASSPTRSEQYF
TGTGCCAGCAGCCCTACTCGCTCCGAGCAGTACTTC
>TRBJ1-4|-|-|TRBV28
CASSFGGAVGEKLFF
TGTGCCAGCAGTTTCGGGGGGGCGGTGGGTGAAAAACTGTTTTTT
>TRBJ2-7|many|-|TRBV18
CASSIGTDYEQYF
TGTGCCAGCTCTATTGGGACGGATTACGAGCAGTACTTC
>TRBJ2-3|few|TRBD2|TRBV29-1
CSVVGSGRVHDTQYF
TGCAGCGTTGTTGGAAGCGGGAGGGTCCATGATACGCAGTATTTT
>TRBJ1-6|few|-|TRBV27
CASSSPPASPLHF
TGTGCCAGCAGTTCCCCGCCCGCTTCACCCCTCCACTTT
>TRBJ2-5|-|TRBD2|TRBV5-1
CASSLDREGETQYF
TGCGCCAGCAGCTTGGATCGGGAGGGGGAGACCCAGTACTTC
>TRBJ2-5|many|TRBD1|TRBV7-2
CASSLGLRQGETQYF
TGTGCCAGCAGCTTAGGACTGCGACAGGGAGAGACCCAGTACTTC
>TRBJ2-7|-|-|TRBV5-1
CASSLVTAAYEQYF
TGCGCCAGCAGCTTGGTGACAGCTGCCTACGAGCAGTACTTC
>TRBJ2-4|-|TRBD2|TRBV20-1
CSAREGLAGGFAF
TGCAGTGCTAGAGAGGGACTAGCGGGAGGTTTTGCTTTC
>TRBJ2-7|-|TRBD2|TRBV20-1
CSASLGSSGRAGEQYF
TGCAGTGCTAGTTTAGGGTCTAGCGGGAGGGCCGGCGAGCAGTACTTC
>TRBJ2-5|many|-|TRBV5-1
CASSLRSETQYF
TGCGCCAGCAGCTTGAGATCGGAGACCCAGTACTTC
>TRBJ1-6|many|TRBD1|TRBV20-1
CSAVRDRDNSPLHF
TGCAGTGCCGTCCGGGACAGGGATAATTCACCCCTCCACTTT
>TRBJ1-4|-|-|TRBV6-5
CASSYQTGQNEKLFF
TGTGCCAGCAGTTACCAGACAGGCCAAAATGAAAAACTGTTTTTT
>TRBJ2-7|many|TRBD1|TRBV27
CASSTRQGGSYEQYF
TGTGCCAGCAGTACCCGACAGGGTGGGTCCTACGAGCAGTACTTC